These T cell receptor beta chains were read from a single sample in a study of identifying expanded T cells in peripheral blood. Libraries were prepared by immunoSEQ multiplex PCR; TCRdb keeps only in-frame clonotypes and omits some of them. The sample lists around 130,000 clones, 65% to 90% occurring once. The sample taken for sequencing was blood. Receptor source: a person between 18 and 75 years old in good health. Both conserved end residues are part of each CDR3. The D gene is left open where the match is weak. Expanded clones get a size class; other rows say once, few or many, or leave the size out.

V gene: TRBV30; J gene: TRBJ1-4; D gene: .; clone size: few; CDR3 DNA: TGTGCCTGGAGCCGATTAGACAGACCGTTTGCAACTAATGAAAAACTGTTTTTT; CDR3 protein: CAWSRLDRPFATNEKLFF
V gene: TRBV5-4; J gene: TRBJ2-1; D gene: .; clone size: once; CDR3 DNA: TGTGCCAGCAGCTTGGGGAGTTCGGACGCCAAACGGCAGTTCTTC; CDR3 protein: CASSLGSSDAKRQFF
V gene: TRBV7-2; J gene: TRBJ2-5; D gene: TRBD2; clone size: .; CDR3 DNA: TGTGCCAGCAGCAGCGGGAGTGCGTTCGGGGAGACCCAGTACTTC; CDR3 protein: CASSSGSAFGETQYF
V gene: TRBV19; J gene: TRBJ1-1; D gene: TRBD1; clone size: .; CDR3 DNA: TGTGCCAGTAGCGGACGACAGGGCAGAGGGACTGAAGCTTTCTTT; CDR3 protein: CASSGRQGRGTEAFF
V gene: TRBV2; J gene: TRBJ2-7; D gene: .; clone size: .; CDR3 DNA: TGTGCCAGCAGGCCGAGGGGAACCTACGAGCAGTACTTC; CDR3 protein: CASRPRGTYEQYF
V gene: TRBV11-2; J gene: TRBJ1-2; D gene: TRBD1; clone size: .; CDR3 DNA: TGTGCCAGCAGTCAACAGGGGTTTTTATATGGCTACACCTTC; CDR3 protein: CASSQQGFLYGYTF
V gene: TRBV10-1; J gene: TRBJ2-7; D gene: TRBD1; clone size: .; CDR3 DNA: TGCGCCAGCAGTGAGGGCCAGGGGGCAGAATACGAGCAGTACTTC; CDR3 protein: CASSEGQGAEYEQYF
V gene: TRBV6-5; J gene: TRBJ1-5; D gene: .; clone size: .; CDR3 DNA: TGTGCCAGTTCCCCGATAGGGGAAAATCAGCCCCAGCATTTT; CDR3 protein: CASSPIGENQPQHF
V gene: TRBV28; J gene: TRBJ1-2; D gene: .; clone size: .; CDR3 DNA: TGTGCCAGCAGTACCCCCCGCACATTGAACTATGGCTACACCTTC; CDR3 protein: CASSTPRTLNYGYTF
V gene: TRBV28; J gene: TRBJ1-1; D gene: .; clone size: once; CDR3 DNA: TGTGCCAGCAGTGAGGACTACACTGAAGCTTTCTTT; CDR3 protein: CASSEDYTEAFF
V gene: TRBV7-9; J gene: TRBJ1-2; D gene: TRBD1; clone size: .; CDR3 DNA: TGTGCCAGCAGCTCCGGACAGGGCAATAACTATGGCTACACCTTC; CDR3 protein: CASSSGQGNNYGYTF
V gene: TRBV28; J gene: TRBJ1-2; D gene: .; clone size: .; CDR3 DNA: TGTGCCAGCAGTCGGGCCCCTGTGGGGAGCTATGGCTACACCTTC; CDR3 protein: CASSRAPVGSYGYTF
V gene: TRBV11-2; J gene: TRBJ1-1; D gene: TRBD1; clone size: .; CDR3 DNA: TGTGCCAGCAGCTCCCCGGTCGGGACAGCCTTGATGAACACTGAAGCTTTCTTT; CDR3 protein: CASSSPVGTALMNTEAFF
V gene: TRBV6-1; J gene: TRBJ2-5; D gene: .; clone size: .; CDR3 DNA: TGTGCCAGCAGTGAAGCGGGCGGTCGGCCTTTGGAGACCCAGTACTTC; CDR3 protein: CASSEAGGRPLETQYF
V gene: TRBV5-6; J gene: TRBJ1-2; D gene: TRBD1; clone size: .; CDR3 DNA: TGTGCCAGCAGCCAGAGACAGGGTTACACCTTC; CDR3 protein: CASSQRQGYTF
V gene: TRBV11-2; J gene: TRBJ1-4; D gene: TRBD1; clone size: once; CDR3 DNA: TGTGCCAGCAGCGGAGACAGGGGGCTGGGTGAAAAACTGTTTTTT; CDR3 protein: CASSGDRGLGEKLFF
V gene: TRBV28; J gene: TRBJ2-3; D gene: TRBD2; clone size: .; CDR3 DNA: TGTGCCAGCAGTCGCTCTAGCGGGAGGCCAGATACGCAGTATTTT; CDR3 protein: CASSRSSGRPDTQYF
V gene: TRBV10-3; J gene: TRBJ1-1; D gene: TRBD1; clone size: .; CDR3 DNA: TGTGCCATCAGACTCCCGACAGGGTCTTTGACTGAAGCTTTCTTT; CDR3 protein: CAIRLPTGSLTEAFF
V gene: TRBV5-4; J gene: TRBJ2-7; D gene: .; clone size: .; CDR3 DNA: TGTGCCAGCAGCTTGGAACAGGGAGCCTACGAGCAGTACTTC; CDR3 protein: CASSLEQGAYEQYF
V gene: TRBV5-1; J gene: TRBJ2-1; D gene: .; clone size: .; CDR3 DNA: TGCGCCAGCAGGGTAACTAGCGGATTACAGGGGGAGCAGTTCTTC; CDR3 protein: CASRVTSGLQGEQFF
V gene: TRBV5-1; J gene: TRBJ2-1; D gene: .; clone size: .; CDR3 DNA: TGCGCCAGCAGCCTTGTAGGGGAATCCTACAATGAGCAGTTCTTC; CDR3 protein: CASSLVGESYNEQFF
V gene: TRBV14; J gene: TRBJ2-2; D gene: .; clone size: .; CDR3 DNA: TGTGCCAGCAGCCGGCAGTCCGGGGAGCTGTTTTTT; CDR3 protein: CASSRQSGELFF
V gene: TRBV7-9; J gene: TRBJ2-5; D gene: TRBD1; clone size: .; CDR3 DNA: TGTGCCAGCAGCCCAGCCATCCGGACAGGGCACCAAGAGACCCAGTACTTC; CDR3 protein: CASSPAIRTGHQETQYF
V gene: TRBV5-1; J gene: TRBJ1-2; D gene: .; clone size: .; CDR3 DNA: TGCGCCAGCGGCGAAGTCTATGGCTACACCTTC; CDR3 protein: CASGEVYGYTF
V gene: TRBV28; J gene: TRBJ2-2; D gene: TRBD1; clone size: .; CDR3 DNA: TGTGCCAGCAGCCGGGACAGGGGGTTCGCCGGGGAGCTGTTTTTT; CDR3 protein: CASSRDRGFAGELFF
V gene: TRBV13; J gene: TRBJ1-2; D gene: .; clone size: .; CDR3 DNA: TGTGCCAGCAGCCCAAAGGGGGATTACTATGGCTACACCTTC; CDR3 protein: CASSPKGDYYGYTF
V gene: TRBV6-1; J gene: TRBJ2-1; D gene: .; clone size: .; CDR3 DNA: TGTGCCAGCAGTGCGACAGTGCCACAGTTCTTC; CDR3 protein: CASSATVPQFF
V gene: TRBV27; J gene: TRBJ2-5; D gene: .; clone size: .; CDR3 DNA: TGTGCCAGCGGGAGTGGGGACCAAGAGACCCAGTACTTC; CDR3 protein: CASGSGDQETQYF
V gene: TRBV11-2; J gene: TRBJ2-7; D gene: .; clone size: .; CDR3 DNA: TGTGCCAGCAGCTTAGGGACTGTAGACGAGCAGTACTTC; CDR3 protein: CASSLGTVDEQYF
V gene: TRBV6-5; J gene: TRBJ1-3; D gene: .; clone size: .; CDR3 DNA: TGTGCCAGCAGCATGGGAGGAAACACCATATATTTT; CDR3 protein: CASSMGGNTIYF
V gene: TRBV2; J gene: TRBJ2-5; D gene: .; clone size: .; CDR3 DNA: TGTGCCAGCATCCGAACGGGGTCCCAAGAGACCCAGTACTTC; CDR3 protein: CASIRTGSQETQYF
V gene: TRBV11-2; J gene: TRBJ2-7; D gene: .; clone size: .; CDR3 DNA: TGTGCCAGCAGCTTAGCGGCCCCACTCGAGCAGTACTTC; CDR3 protein: CASSLAAPLEQYF
V gene: TRBV7-2; J gene: TRBJ2-1; D gene: TRBD2; clone size: .; CDR3 DNA: TGTGCCAGCAGTTCCAGCGGGGGGGTTTACAATGAGCAGTTCTTC; CDR3 protein: CASSSSGGVYNEQFF
V gene: TRBV27; J gene: TRBJ1-1; D gene: .; clone size: .; CDR3 DNA: TGTGCCAGCAGAAGCGACATGAACACTGAAGCTTTCTTT; CDR3 protein: CASRSDMNTEAFF
V gene: TRBV5-1; J gene: TRBJ1-2; D gene: TRBD1; clone size: few; CDR3 DNA: TGCGCCAGCAGCGTGACAGGGGACAACTATGGCTACACCTTC; CDR3 protein: CASSVTGDNYGYTF
V gene: TRBV5-1; J gene: TRBJ2-5; D gene: .; clone size: once; CDR3 DNA: TGCGCCAGCAGCTTTCAAGAGACCCAGTACTTC; CDR3 protein: CASSFQETQYF
V gene: TRBV7-3; J gene: TRBJ1-2; D gene: .; clone size: .; CDR3 DNA: TGTGCCAGCAGCGACCTGGGGGGGTATGGCTACACCTTC; CDR3 protein: CASSDLGGYGYTF
V gene: TRBV19; J gene: TRBJ1-1; D gene: .; clone size: .; CDR3 DNA: TGTGCCAGTAGCCCGGCGAGGGCTGAAGCTTTCTTT; CDR3 protein: CASSPARAEAFF
V gene: TRBV18; J gene: TRBJ2-5; D gene: TRBD2; clone size: .; CDR3 DNA: TGTGCCAGCTCAAGCGGGACGGGGAAAGAGACCCAGTACTTC; CDR3 protein: CASSSGTGKETQYF
V gene: TRBV5-1; J gene: TRBJ2-1; D gene: TRBD2; clone size: .; CDR3 DNA: TGCGCCAGCAGCTTGGTGGCTAGCGGGATGAATGAGCAGTTCTTC; CDR3 protein: CASSLVASGMNEQFF
V gene: TRBV29-1; J gene: TRBJ2-7; D gene: TRBD1; clone size: .; CDR3 DNA: TGCAGCGTTGAAGAAGGACAGGCCTCCTCCTACGAGCAGTACTTC; CDR3 protein: CSVEEGQASSYEQYF
V gene: TRBV5-6; J gene: TRBJ2-2; D gene: .; clone size: .; CDR3 DNA: TGTGCCAGCAGCTTCGGAGACAGGGCGGGAACCGGGGAGCTGTTTTTT; CDR3 protein: CASSFGDRAGTGELFF
V gene: TRBV5-1; J gene: TRBJ1-1; D gene: .; clone size: few; CDR3 DNA: TGCGCCAGCAGCTTAAGGGGGGAAGCTTTCTTT; CDR3 protein: CASSLRGEAFF
V gene: TRBV30; J gene: TRBJ1-1; D gene: TRBD1; clone size: .; CDR3 DNA: TGTGCCTGGAGCGCGGACAGGATGAACACTGAAGCTTTCTTT; CDR3 protein: CAWSADRMNTEAFF
V gene: TRBV6-5; J gene: TRBJ1-2; D gene: TRBD1; clone size: .; CDR3 DNA: TGTGCCAGCAGTCCCTCCAGGGGGCTGGTCTATGGCTACACCTTC; CDR3 protein: CASSPSRGLVYGYTF
V gene: TRBV9; J gene: TRBJ1-6; D gene: .; clone size: .; CDR3 DNA: TGTGCCAGCAGCGTAGAATCGGTTTCACCCCTCCACTTT; CDR3 protein: CASSVESVSPLHF
V gene: TRBV7-2; J gene: TRBJ1-3; D gene: .; clone size: .; CDR3 DNA: TGTGCCAGCAGCCCCGGTGGTCGCTCTGGAAACACCATATATTTT; CDR3 protein: CASSPGGRSGNTIYF
V gene: TRBV7-2; J gene: TRBJ2-7; D gene: .; clone size: .; CDR3 DNA: TGTGCCAGCAGCTCACAGGATGACTACGAGCAGTACTTC; CDR3 protein: CASSSQDDYEQYF
V gene: TRBV15; J gene: TRBJ2-2; D gene: .; clone size: .; CDR3 DNA: TGTGCCACCAGCAGAGGGCCTTCAGGGTATCGATGGTCCGGGGAGCTGTTTTTT; CDR3 protein: CATSRGPSGYRWSGELFF
V gene: TRBV7-3; J gene: TRBJ2-7; D gene: TRBD1; clone size: once; CDR3 DNA: TGTGCCAGCAGCTCTTCCGGGACAGGGGGCTACGAGCAGTACTTC; CDR3 protein: CASSSSGTGGYEQYF
V gene: TRBV7-9; J gene: TRBJ2-7; D gene: TRBD2; clone size: .; CDR3 DNA: TGTGCCAGCAGCTTAGGCGGGGGACCCTACGAGCAGTACTTC; CDR3 protein: CASSLGGGPYEQYF
V gene: TRBV5-4; J gene: TRBJ1-2; D gene: .; clone size: .; CDR3 DNA: TGTGCCAGCAGCTTGGGCATACACTTAAACTATGGCTACACCTTC; CDR3 protein: CASSLGIHLNYGYTF
V gene: TRBV11-1; J gene: TRBJ2-7; D gene: TRBD1; clone size: .; CDR3 DNA: TGTGCCAGCAGCTTAAAAGGGGGCCACGAGCAGTACTTC; CDR3 protein: CASSLKGGHEQYF
V gene: TRBV6-1; J gene: TRBJ2-7; D gene: TRBD1; clone size: .; CDR3 DNA: TGTGCCAGCACGGGACAGAGGGCCTACGAGCAGTACTTC; CDR3 protein: CASTGQRAYEQYF
V gene: TRBV7-2; J gene: TRBJ2-1; D gene: TRBD2; clone size: .; CDR3 DNA: TGTGCCAGCAGTTCCGGGACTAGCGCGCCCAATGAGCAGTTCTTC; CDR3 protein: CASSSGTSAPNEQFF
V gene: TRBV28; J gene: TRBJ1-2; D gene: .; clone size: .; CDR3 DNA: TGTGCCAGCAGTGTACAGGCTCGCGGCTATGGCTACACCTTC; CDR3 protein: CASSVQARGYGYTF
V gene: TRBV7-9; J gene: TRBJ1-1; D gene: .; clone size: few; CDR3 DNA: TGTGCCAGCAGCCAGAACACTGAAGCTTTCTTT; CDR3 protein: CASSQNTEAFF